This TCR beta chain emerged from a study of blood T cell repertoires in COVID-19. In the study overall: Researchers got acute and convalescent COVID-19 samples from the United States, Italy and Spain.

Original handling: Amplification of reference gene primers provided the estimated nucleated cell counts. Sequenced by immunoSEQ multiplex PCR; TCRdb stores in-frame clones only, minus some. From that table come the V and J calls and clone size; the DNA was used to work out D and trimming. The table shows about 210,000 clones, with about 89% occurring only once. CDR3 length equals 13 residues. Germline V gene data show CDR1 as SGHVS and CDR2 as FNYEAQ. The V and J ends lost 5 bases and 3 bases, in that order; junction bases with no gene match: 2. Sequenced sample: peripheral blood. This clonotype was sampled from a woman aged 40 to 55 with acute or convalescent COVID-19. The rearrangement uses TRBV7-6 and TRBJ1-1, with TRBD1 identical over 8 bases. The CDR3 loop reads CASSKDRDTEAFF. The CDR3 DNA reads TGTGCCAGCAGCAAGGACAGGGACACTGAAGCTTTCTTT. The entire variable domain, with the rest obtained from reference TRBV7-6 and TRBJ1-1, is as follows: GAGVSQSPRYKVTKRGQDVALRCDPISGHVSLYWYRQALGQGPEFLTYFNYEAQQDKSGLPNDRFSAERPEGSISTLTIQRTEQRDSAMYRCASSKDRDTEAFFGQGTRLTVV.